One sample yielded the 20 T cell receptor beta chains listed below, sequenced in a study of cytomegalovirus exposure and HLA in healthy donors (dated by TCRdb to the late 2010s). The library was obtained by the immunoSEQ multiplex PCR assay. For the multiplex PCR, a mixture combining 60 forward primers for TCR Vbeta segments and 13 reverse primers for TCR Jbeta segments was used. TCRdb retrieved this table from immuneACCESS and kept in-frame rearrangements only. Not all clones are present; in checked studies, unresolved V genes account for under half, and no reason is known for the remainder. This sample's table contains about 130,000 clones. The leading ten clones occupy around 2.4% of the sample. The sequencing sample was made of PBMCs. Receptors originate from a man in his forties in good health and CMV-seronegative.

The chain carries TRBV10-3 and TRBJ2-1; D is possibly TRBD2 (6 bases). V lost 6 bases and J 0 bases, leaving 12 bases between the germline ends. In germline, CDR1 is ENHRY, CDR2 SYGVKD. The CDR3 has 15 residues. The CDR3 here is CAIRGVGSSYNEQFF. For the CDR3, the DNA is TGTGCCATCAGGGGGGTCGGGAGCTCCTACAATGAGCAGTTCTTC.

J is TRBJ2-5 and V is TRBV11-3; D possibly corresponds to TRBD2 (5 bases). The tail of the sequence fits TRBJ2-7 better, so the J call may be wrong. The CDR3 loop spans 13 amino acids. The germline V gene encodes CDR1 SGHNT and CDR2 YENEEA. The CDR3 coding sequence is TGTGCCAGCAGCTTAGCGGAGGCCTACGAGCAGTACTTC. It translates to CASSLAEAYEQYF.

This chain connects TRBV5-1 to TRBJ1-4; D unresolved. The CDR3 loop spans 13 amino acids. The V and J ends lost 5 bases and 4 bases respectively, with 9 bases between them. Germline lookup yields CDR1 SGHRS and CDR2 YFSETQ. This CDR3 is CASRAEVNEKLFF. The CDR3 bases are TGCGCCAGCAGAGCGGAAGTTAATGAAAAACTGTTTTTT.

V and J are TRBV9 and TRBJ1-1; D may be TRBD1 (5 bases). The germline V gene has CDR1 SGDLS and CDR2 YYNGEE. V was shortened by 2 bases and J by 3 bases, with 8 bases between the two germline ends. The CDR3 has 13 amino acids. The CDR3 DNA sequence: TGTGCCAGCAGCGTTGGGGGGGACACTGAAGCTTTCTTT. Translating it yields CASSVGGDTEAFF.

This chain links TRBV6-5 with TRBJ2-5, with TRBD1 identical over 8 bases. Losses at the gene ends were 5 bases for V and 5 bases for J; bases not matched to a gene: 10. CDR1 MNHEY and CDR2 SVGAGI come from the germline V gene. CDR3 size: 15 residues. The DNA for the CDR3 is TGTGCCAGCAGTAAAGACTCGACAGGGGTGGAGACCCAGTACTTC. Protein: CASSKDSTGVETQYF.

This sequence joins TRBV7-9 and TRBJ1-2; 7 bases map to TRBD1. V shed 0 bases and J 8 bases; nucleotides not matched to a gene: 6. CDR1 and CDR2 from the germline V gene are SEHNR and FQNEAQ (reference sequence). The CDR3 totals 14 residues. CDR3 sequence reads: CASSLATTGEGYTF. Written as DNA, the CDR3 is TGTGCCAGCAGCTTAGCGACTACAGGGGAGGGCTACACCTTC.

The chain carries TRBV30 and TRBJ1-1; D gene uncertain. The germline gives CDR1 GTSNPN, CDR2 SVGIG (reference sequence). Deletions cut 3 bases from V and 7 bases from J, with 9 bases between. This CDR3 contains 11 residues. As DNA, the CDR3 is TGTGCCTGGAGCTCTCGGGATGAAGCTTTCTTT. Translating it yields CAWSSRDEAFF.

The chain couples TRBV28 to TRBJ1-3; 10 nucleotides align to TRBD1. The CDR3 is 16 residues long. V shed 4 bases and J 0 bases; nucleotides not matched to a gene: 3. Germline CDR1 reads MDHEN; CDR2 reads SYDVKM. The CDR3 DNA reads TGTGCCAGCAGTTCCGGGACAGGGGTCTCTGGAAACACCATATATTTT. This sequence encodes CASSSGTGVSGNTIYF.

The rearrangement joins TRBV7-8 to TRBJ2-7; TRBD1 might be the D (5 bases). Germline CDR1 SGHVS, CDR2 FQNEAQ. V was trimmed by 4 bases and J by 2 bases, leaving 12 bases between them. The CDR3 is 14 residues long. Written as DNA, the CDR3 is TGTGCCAGCAGCTCACAGGTCGGTCCCTACGAGCAGTACTTC. Amino acids: CASSSQVGPYEQYF.

The chain has TRBV7-9 and TRBJ2-3; TRBD2 matches at 8 bases. Germline assignment: CDR1 SEHNR and CDR2 FQNEAQ (reference sequence). The CDR3 runs 14 residues. Trimming cost V 5 bases and J 4 bases; bases outside gene matches: 5. CDR3 in amino acids: CASSPTSVPDTQYF. CDR3 sequence (DNA): TGTGCCAGCAGCCCGACTAGCGTTCCAGATACGCAGTATTTT.

This rearrangement joins TRBV15 to TRBJ1-3, with D hard to call. Germline assignment: CDR1 LNHNV and CDR2 YYDKDF (reference sequence). V was trimmed by 0 bases and J by 3 bases, leaving 6 bases between them. This CDR3 spans 14 amino acids. This CDR3 is CATSRDPLGNTIYF. DNA for the CDR3: TGTGCCACCAGCAGAGATCCACTTGGAAACACCATATATTTT.

J is TRBJ2-1 and V is TRBV11-2; possible D gene TRBD2, 5 bases. Trimming took off 0 bases at V and 8 bases at J, with 11 bases between the two ends. The length of the CDR3 is 14 residues. The germline CDR1 and CDR2 sequences are SGHAT and FQNNGV. This CDR3 is CASSLDPGGDEQFF. The CDR3 nucleotides read TGTGCCAGCAGCTTAGATCCAGGAGGTGATGAGCAGTTCTTC.

V is TRBV11-3 and J is TRBJ2-3; the match to TRBD2 covers 9 bases. V lost 5 bases to trimming and J lost 1 base; unmatched junction nucleotides: 7. The V gene's germline CDR1 is SGHNT and CDR2 YENEEA. The CDR3 spans 16 residues. The CDR3 region is CASSPRASGGTDTQYF. CDR3 bases: TGTGCCAGCAGCCCCCGTGCTAGCGGGGGCACAGATACGCAGTATTTT.

The chain is built from TRBV19 and TRBJ2-1, with 11 bases identical to TRBD2. The CDR3 runs to 15 residues. The germline gives CDR1 LNHDA, CDR2 SQIVND (reference sequence). V shed 4 bases, J shed 10 bases, and the junction held 9 bases outside the gene matches. The CDR3, as DNA: TGTGCCAGTAGTACCCCGGGACTAGCGGTGTCCGAGCAGTTCTTC. Protein sequence: CASSTPGLAVSEQFF.

V is TRBV5-1 and J is TRBJ2-7, with 7 nucleotides matching TRBD1. After removal of 0 bases from V and 4 bases from J, the junction contained 10 bases not matched to a gene. This CDR3 spans 16 amino acids. Germline values: CDR1 SGHRS, CDR2 YFSETQ. CDR3 sequence reads: CASSLGPGQLIYEQYF. The DNA of the CDR3 is TGCGCCAGCAGCTTGGGGCCGGGACAGCTAATTTACGAGCAGTACTTC.

The chain employs TRBV5-6 and TRBJ1-1, with 7 nucleotides matching TRBD1. This CDR3 contains 15 residues. Trimming at V came to 3 bases and at J to 5 bases, leaving 10 bases not matched to a gene. Germline CDR1 reads SGHDT; CDR2 reads YYEEEE. CDR3 protein: CASSYAPGGRTEAFF. The DNA for the CDR3 is TGTGCCAGCAGCTATGCCCCAGGGGGTAGGACTGAAGCTTTCTTT.

V and J are TRBV27 and TRBJ2-7; 7 nucleotides match TRBD1. V lost 5 bases to trimming and J lost 5 bases; unmatched junction nucleotides: 12. CDR3 length: 15 amino acids. Germline CDR1 is MNHEY and CDR2 is SMNVEV (reference sequence). The CDR3 nucleotides read TGTGCCAGCAGTGGGGACAGCCTCCCTTTGGACGAGCAGTACTTC. This sequence encodes CASSGDSLPLDEQYF.

The J gene is TRBJ2-7, the V gene TRBV4-2; the match to TRBD2 covers 9 bases. This CDR3 comprises 18 residues. CDR1 LGHNA and CDR2 YNFKEQ come from the germline V gene. Trimming at V came to 2 bases and at J to 2 bases, leaving 13 bases not matched to a gene. The CDR3 spells CASSQTLQGLADPYEQYF. The CDR3 coding sequence is TGTGCCAGCAGCCAAACCCTCCAGGGACTAGCAGACCCCTACGAGCAGTACTTC.

The rearrangement joins TRBV25-1 to TRBJ1-5; no firm D call. The germline CDR1 and CDR2 sequences are MGHDK and SYGVNS. V lost 2 bases and J 8 bases, leaving 10 bases between the germline ends. The CDR3 is made up of 13 amino acids. The CDR3 nucleotides read TGTGCCAGCAGTGAAGTTGGAGCGGAGCCCCAGCATTTT. Translated, it gives CASSEVGAEPQHF.

Points on this clone: The junction shows a germline mismatch at one end, possibly a read error. The chain is built from TRBV5-1 and TRBJ1-2; the D is unclear. The CDR3 spans 11 residues. Germline assignment: CDR1 SGHRS and CDR2 YFSETQ. This CDR3 is CASSLSQERRF. In DNA, the CDR3 is TGCGCCAGCAGCTTGAGTCAGGAACGACGCTTC.